This T cell receptor (beta chain) was sequenced in a study of cytomegalovirus exposure and HLA in healthy donors. Study observations and caveats: The investigators catalogued 160 or so TCR beta chains as cytomegalovirus-associated.

J lost 7 bases, V lost 4 bases, and 9 bases had no gene match. Germline values: CDR1 SNHLY, CDR2 FYNNEI. The CDR3 totals 15 residues. To note about this clone: Its matching antigen is unknown.

The PCR was carried out with 60 Vbeta primers and 13 Jbeta primers. Study processing details: Later analysis identified approximately 80 million unique TCR beta chains, approximately 11 million shared. Profiling relied on immunoSEQ multiplex PCR, and the TCRdb table lists in-frame clones only, not all of them. Clonal size and the V and J genes are those of that table, whereas D and trimming came from the DNA. The sample consists of approximately 100,000 clones, 55% to 75% of them appearing once. The chain has TRBV2 and TRBJ1-4, with 7 bases aligning to TRBD1. This clonotype originated in a man aged 50 to 60 in good health and CMV-seronegative. Sample: PBMCs. CDR3 protein: CASSGIDRVAEKLFF. CDR3 sequence (DNA): TGTGCCAGCAGTGGAATTGACAGGGTGGCTGAAAAACTGTTTTTT. Complete variable domain (other parts from reference TRBV2 and TRBJ1-4): EPEVTQTPSHQVTQMGQEVILRCVPISNHLYFYWYRQILGQKVEFLVSFYNNEISEKSEIFDDQFSVERPDGSNFTLKIRSTKLEDSAMYFCASSGIDRVAEKLFFGSGTQLSVL.